The clone carrying this TCR beta chain was found a few times. What it recognizes is unknown. The CDR3 extends over 15 amino acids. Germline values: CDR1 DFQATT, CDR2 SNEGSKA (reference sequence). V trimming: 0 bases; J trimming: 2 bases; junction bases outside the gene matches: 4. These data come from a study of CD8 T cells in ankylosing spondylitis. General study points: Characteristic, it appeared, of ankylosing spondylitis blood was a TCR beta motif of several highly homologous variants. Reportedly, significant enrichment of disease-linked clones occurred in matched ankylosing spondylitis synovial fluid.

MiXCR was run by TCRdb on the 5' RACE reads, yielding one entry per CDR3 protein. The table has around 390,000 distinct CDR3 sequences, under 25% seen once; the top ten hold 15% to 20%. V gene TRBV20-1 combines with J gene TRBJ2-1; 7 bases agree with TRBD2. The receptor's source is a male donor with ankylosing spondylitis. Material: blood, either unsorted or a sorted T cell fraction (not recorded which). The CDR3 DNA reads as TGCAGTGCTAGAGATTCTAGCGGAGCCTACAATGAGCAGTTCTTC. Translating gives CSARDSSGAYNEQFF.